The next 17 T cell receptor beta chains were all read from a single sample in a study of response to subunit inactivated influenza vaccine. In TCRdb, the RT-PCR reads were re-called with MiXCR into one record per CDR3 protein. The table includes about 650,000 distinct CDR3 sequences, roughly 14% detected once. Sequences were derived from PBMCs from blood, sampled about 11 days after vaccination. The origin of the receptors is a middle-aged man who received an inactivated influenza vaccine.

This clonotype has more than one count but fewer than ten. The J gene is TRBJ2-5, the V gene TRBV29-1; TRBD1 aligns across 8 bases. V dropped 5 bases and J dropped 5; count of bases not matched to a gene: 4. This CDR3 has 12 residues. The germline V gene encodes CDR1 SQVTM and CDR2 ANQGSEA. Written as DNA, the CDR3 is TGCAGCGTTCAGGGGGCCGAGGAGACCCAGTACTTC. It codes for CSVQGAEETQYF.

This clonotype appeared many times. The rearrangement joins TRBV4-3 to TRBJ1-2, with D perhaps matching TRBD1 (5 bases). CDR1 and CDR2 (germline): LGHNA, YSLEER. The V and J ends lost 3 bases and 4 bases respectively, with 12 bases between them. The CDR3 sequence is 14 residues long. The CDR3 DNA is TGCGCCAGCAGCCACGCAGACAGAGTCTATGGCTACACCTTC. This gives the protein CASSHADRVYGYTF.

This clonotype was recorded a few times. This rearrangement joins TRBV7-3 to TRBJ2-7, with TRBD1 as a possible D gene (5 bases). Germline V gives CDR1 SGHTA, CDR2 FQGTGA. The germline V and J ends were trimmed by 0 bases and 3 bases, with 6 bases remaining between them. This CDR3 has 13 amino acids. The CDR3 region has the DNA TGTGCCAGCAGCTTAACCAGGGACTACGAGCAGTACTTC. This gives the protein CASSLTRDYEQYF.

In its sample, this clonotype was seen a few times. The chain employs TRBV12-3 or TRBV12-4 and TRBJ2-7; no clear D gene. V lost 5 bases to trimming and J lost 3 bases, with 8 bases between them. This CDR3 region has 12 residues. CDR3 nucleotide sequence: TGTGCCAGCAGTCTCCATAACTACGAGCAGTACTTC. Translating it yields CASSLHNYEQYF.

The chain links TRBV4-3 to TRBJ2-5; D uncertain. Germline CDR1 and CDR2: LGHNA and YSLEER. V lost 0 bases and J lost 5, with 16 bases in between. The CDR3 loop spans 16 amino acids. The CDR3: CASSQDFNGQLETQYF. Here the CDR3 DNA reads TGCGCCAGCAGCCAAGACTTCAACGGGCAGTTGGAGACCCAGTACTTC.

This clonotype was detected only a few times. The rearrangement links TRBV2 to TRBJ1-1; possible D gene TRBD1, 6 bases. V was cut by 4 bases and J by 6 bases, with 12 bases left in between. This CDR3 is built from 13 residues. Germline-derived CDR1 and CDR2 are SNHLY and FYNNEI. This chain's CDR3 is CASSGTGIAEAFF. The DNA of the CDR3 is TGTGCCAGCAGTGGCACAGGGATCGCTGAAGCTTTCTTT.

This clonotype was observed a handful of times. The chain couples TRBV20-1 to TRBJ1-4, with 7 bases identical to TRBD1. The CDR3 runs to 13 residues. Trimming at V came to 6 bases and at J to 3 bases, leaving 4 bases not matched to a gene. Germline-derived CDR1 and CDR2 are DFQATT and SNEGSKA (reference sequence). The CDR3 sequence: CSAAGTANEKLFF. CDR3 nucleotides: TGCAGTGCCGCCGGGACAGCTAATGAAAAACTGTTTTTT.

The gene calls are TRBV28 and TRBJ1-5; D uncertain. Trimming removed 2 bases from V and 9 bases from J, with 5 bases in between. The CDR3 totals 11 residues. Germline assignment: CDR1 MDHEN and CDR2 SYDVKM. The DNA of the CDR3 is TGTGCCAGCAGTTTAATGTCGCCCCAGCATTTT. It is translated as CASSLMSPQHF.

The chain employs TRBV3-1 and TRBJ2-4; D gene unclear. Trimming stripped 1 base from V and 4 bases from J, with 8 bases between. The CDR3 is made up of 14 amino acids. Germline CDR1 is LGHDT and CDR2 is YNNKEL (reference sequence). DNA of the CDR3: TGTGCCAGCAGCCAAGGTGGGGTGAAAAACATTCAGTACTTC. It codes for CASSQGGVKNIQYF.

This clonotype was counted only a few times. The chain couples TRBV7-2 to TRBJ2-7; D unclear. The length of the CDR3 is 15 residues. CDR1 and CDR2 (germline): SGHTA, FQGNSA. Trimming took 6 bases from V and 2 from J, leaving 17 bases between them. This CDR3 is CASRPLPGLTYEQYF. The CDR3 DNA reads TGTGCCAGCAGACCCCTCCCCGGCTTAACCTACGAGCAGTACTTC.

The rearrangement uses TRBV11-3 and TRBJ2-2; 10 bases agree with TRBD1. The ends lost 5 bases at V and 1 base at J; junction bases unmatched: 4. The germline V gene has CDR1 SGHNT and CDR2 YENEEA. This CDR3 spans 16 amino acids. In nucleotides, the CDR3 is TGTGCCAGCAGCGCCCGGGACAGGGGGAACACCGGGGAGCTGTTTTTT. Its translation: CASSARDRGNTGELFF.

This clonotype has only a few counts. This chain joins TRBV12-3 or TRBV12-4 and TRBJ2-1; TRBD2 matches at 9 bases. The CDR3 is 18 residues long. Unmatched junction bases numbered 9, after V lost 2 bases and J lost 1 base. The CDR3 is CASSLTPTSGPSYNEQFF. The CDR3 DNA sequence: TGTGCCAGCAGTTTAACCCCTACTAGCGGGCCTTCCTACAATGAGCAGTTCTTC.

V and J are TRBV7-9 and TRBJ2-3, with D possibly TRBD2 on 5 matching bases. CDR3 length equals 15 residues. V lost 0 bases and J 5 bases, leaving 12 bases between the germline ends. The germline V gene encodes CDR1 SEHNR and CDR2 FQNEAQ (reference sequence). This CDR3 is CASSLAGPRVDTQYF. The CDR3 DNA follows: TGTGCCAGCAGCTTAGCAGGACCGCGGGTAGATACGCAGTATTTT.

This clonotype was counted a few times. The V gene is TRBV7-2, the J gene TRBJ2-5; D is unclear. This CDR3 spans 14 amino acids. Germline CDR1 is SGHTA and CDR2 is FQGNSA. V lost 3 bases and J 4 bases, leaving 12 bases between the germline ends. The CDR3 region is CASSFRRAGETQYF. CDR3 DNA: TGTGCCAGCAGCTTTAGAAGGGCCGGAGAGACCCAGTACTTC.

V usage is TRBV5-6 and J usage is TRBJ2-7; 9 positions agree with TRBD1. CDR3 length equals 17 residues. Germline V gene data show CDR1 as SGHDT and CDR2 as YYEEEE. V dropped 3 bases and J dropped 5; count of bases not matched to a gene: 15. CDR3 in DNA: TGTGCCAGCAGCTGGAGGGGGACAGGGACTACCATCCACGAGCAGTACTTC. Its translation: CASSWRGTGTTIHEQYF.

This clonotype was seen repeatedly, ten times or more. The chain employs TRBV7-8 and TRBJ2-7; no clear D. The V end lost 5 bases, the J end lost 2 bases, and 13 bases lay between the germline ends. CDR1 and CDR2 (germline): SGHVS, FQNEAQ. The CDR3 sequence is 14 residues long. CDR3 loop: CASSLGPFAYEQYF. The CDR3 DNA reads TGTGCCAGCAGCCTAGGGCCCTTCGCCTACGAGCAGTACTTC.

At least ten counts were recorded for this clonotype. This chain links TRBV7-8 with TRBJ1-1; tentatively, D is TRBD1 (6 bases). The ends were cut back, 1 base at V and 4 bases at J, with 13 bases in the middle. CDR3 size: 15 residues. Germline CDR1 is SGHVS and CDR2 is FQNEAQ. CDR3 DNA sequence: TGTGCCAGCAGCTTAGGGATGGACAGACGCACTGAAGCTTTCTTT. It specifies CASSLGMDRRTEAFF.